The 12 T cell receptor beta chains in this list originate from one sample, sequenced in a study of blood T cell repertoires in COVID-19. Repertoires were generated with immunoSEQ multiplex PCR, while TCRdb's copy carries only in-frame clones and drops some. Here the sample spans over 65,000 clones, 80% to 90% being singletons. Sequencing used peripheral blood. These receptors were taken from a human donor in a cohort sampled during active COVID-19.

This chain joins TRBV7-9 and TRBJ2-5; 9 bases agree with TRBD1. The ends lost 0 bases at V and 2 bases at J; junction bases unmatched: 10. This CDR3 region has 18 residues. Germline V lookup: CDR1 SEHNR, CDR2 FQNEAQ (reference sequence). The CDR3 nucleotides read TGTGCCAGCAGCTTAGCAACAGTGACAGGGGGATTTCAAGAGACCCAGTACTTC. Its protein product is CASSLATVTGGFQETQYF.

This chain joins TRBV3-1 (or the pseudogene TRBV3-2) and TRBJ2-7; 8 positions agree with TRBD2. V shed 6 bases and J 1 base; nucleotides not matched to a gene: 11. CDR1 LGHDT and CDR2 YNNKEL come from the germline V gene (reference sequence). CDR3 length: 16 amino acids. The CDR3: CASSDWGSGASYEQYF. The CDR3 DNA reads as TGTGCCAGCAGTGACTGGGGTAGCGGGGCTTCCTACGAGCAGTACTTC.

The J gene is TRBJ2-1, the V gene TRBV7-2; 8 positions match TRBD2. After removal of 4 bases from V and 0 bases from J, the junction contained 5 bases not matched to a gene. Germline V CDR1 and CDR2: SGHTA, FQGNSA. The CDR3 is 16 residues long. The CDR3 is CASSSTSGVSYNEQFF. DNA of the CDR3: TGTGCCAGCAGCTCCACTAGCGGTGTCTCCTACAATGAGCAGTTCTTC.

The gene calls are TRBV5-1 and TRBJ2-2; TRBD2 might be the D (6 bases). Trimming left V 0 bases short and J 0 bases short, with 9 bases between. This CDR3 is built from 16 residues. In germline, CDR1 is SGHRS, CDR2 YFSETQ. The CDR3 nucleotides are TGCGCCAGCAGCTTGGGTGCGGGAACGAACACCGGGGAGCTGTTTTTT. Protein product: CASSLGAGTNTGELFF.

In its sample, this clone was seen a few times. The CDR3 sequence is CASSSGHPTEAFF. The CDR3 bases are TGTGCCAGCAGTTCGGGACATCCGACAGAAGCTTTCTTT. V gene TRBV28 combines with J gene TRBJ1-1; tentative D call: TRBD1 (6 bases). The CDR3 covers 13 residues. Trimming cost V 4 bases and J 8 bases, with 14 bases left between them. CDR1 and CDR2 (germline): MDHEN, SYDVKM. Full variable domain (remainder filled in from reference TRBV28 and TRBJ1-1): DVKVTQSSRYLVKRTGEKVFLECVQDMDHENMFWYRQDPGLGLRLIYFSYDVKMKEKGDIPEGYSVSREKKERFSLILESASTNQTSMYLCASSSGHPTEAFFGQGTRLTVV.

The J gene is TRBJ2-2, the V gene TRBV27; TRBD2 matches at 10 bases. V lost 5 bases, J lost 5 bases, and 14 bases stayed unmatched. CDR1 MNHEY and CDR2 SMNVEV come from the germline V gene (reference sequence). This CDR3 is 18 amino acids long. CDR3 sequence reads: CASSPGDLAGVFTGELFF. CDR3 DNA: TGTGCCAGCAGTCCGGGGGACCTAGCGGGAGTATTTACCGGGGAGCTGTTTTTT.

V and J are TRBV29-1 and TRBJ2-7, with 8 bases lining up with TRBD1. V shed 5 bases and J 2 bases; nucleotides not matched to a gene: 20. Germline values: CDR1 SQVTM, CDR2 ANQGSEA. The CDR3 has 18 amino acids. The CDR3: CSVHAEAGGSRGTYEQYF. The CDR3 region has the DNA TGCAGCGTTCACGCGGAGGCAGGGGGCTCGAGGGGTACCTACGAGCAGTACTTC.

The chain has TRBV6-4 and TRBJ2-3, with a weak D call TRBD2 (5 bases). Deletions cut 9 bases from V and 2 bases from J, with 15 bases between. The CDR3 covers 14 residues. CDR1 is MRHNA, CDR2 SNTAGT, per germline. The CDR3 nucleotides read TGTGCCAGACCGGGCGGGCTCCTCACAGATACGCAGTATTTT. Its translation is CARPGGLLTDTQYF.

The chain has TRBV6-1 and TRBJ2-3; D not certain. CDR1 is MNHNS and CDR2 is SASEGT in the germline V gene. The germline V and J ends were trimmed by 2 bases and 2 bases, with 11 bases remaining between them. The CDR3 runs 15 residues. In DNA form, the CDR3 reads TGTGCCAGCAGTGAATACCCCTGGGCCACAGATACGCAGTATTTT. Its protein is CASSEYPWATDTQYF.

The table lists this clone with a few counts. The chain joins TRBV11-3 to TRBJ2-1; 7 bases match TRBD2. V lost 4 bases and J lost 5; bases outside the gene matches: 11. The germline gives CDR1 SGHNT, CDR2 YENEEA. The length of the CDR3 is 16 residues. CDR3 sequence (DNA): TGTGCCAGCAGCTCTAACTGGGCTAGCGGTAACAATGAGCAGTTCTTC. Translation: CASSSNWASGNNEQFF. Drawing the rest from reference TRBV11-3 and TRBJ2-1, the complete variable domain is EAGVVQSPRYKIIEKKQPVAFWCNPISGHNTLYWYLQNLGQGPELLIRYENEEAVDDSQLPKDRFSAERLKGVDSTLKIQPAELGDSAVYLCASSSNWASGNNEQFFGPGTRLTVL.

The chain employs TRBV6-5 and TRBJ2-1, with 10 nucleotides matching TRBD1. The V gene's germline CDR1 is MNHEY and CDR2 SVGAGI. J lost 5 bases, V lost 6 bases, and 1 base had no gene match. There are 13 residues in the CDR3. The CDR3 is CASSGQGDNEQFF. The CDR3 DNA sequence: TGTGCCAGCAGCGGACAGGGGGACAATGAGCAGTTCTTC.

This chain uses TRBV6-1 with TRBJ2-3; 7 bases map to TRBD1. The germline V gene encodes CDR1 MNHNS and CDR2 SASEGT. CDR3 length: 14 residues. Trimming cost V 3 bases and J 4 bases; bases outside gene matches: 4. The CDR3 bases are TGTGCCAGCAGTGAGGGTACAGGGGCAGATACGCAGTATTTT. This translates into CASSEGTGADTQYF.